This T cell receptor beta chain was identified during a study of blood T cell repertoires in COVID-19. Sequencing used immunoSEQ multiplex PCR; TCRdb keeps in-frame clones, though not all of them. The table shows 200,000 to 250,000 clones, with 86% occurring only once. With 3 bases clipped from V and 4 bases from J, the junction kept 5 bases outside the gene matches. The CDR3 totals 15 residues. The V gene's germline CDR1 is SGHAT and CDR2 FQNNGV. The receptor was isolated from a man aged 25-45 years who had recovered from COVID-19. The chain links TRBV11-2 to TRBJ2-5, with TRBD2 matching 10 bases. The sequenced sample was peripheral blood. CDR3 in DNA: TGTGCCAGCAGCTTGTCAGCGGGGGGGGCAGAGACCCAGTACTTC. Translated, it gives CASSLSAGGAETQYF.